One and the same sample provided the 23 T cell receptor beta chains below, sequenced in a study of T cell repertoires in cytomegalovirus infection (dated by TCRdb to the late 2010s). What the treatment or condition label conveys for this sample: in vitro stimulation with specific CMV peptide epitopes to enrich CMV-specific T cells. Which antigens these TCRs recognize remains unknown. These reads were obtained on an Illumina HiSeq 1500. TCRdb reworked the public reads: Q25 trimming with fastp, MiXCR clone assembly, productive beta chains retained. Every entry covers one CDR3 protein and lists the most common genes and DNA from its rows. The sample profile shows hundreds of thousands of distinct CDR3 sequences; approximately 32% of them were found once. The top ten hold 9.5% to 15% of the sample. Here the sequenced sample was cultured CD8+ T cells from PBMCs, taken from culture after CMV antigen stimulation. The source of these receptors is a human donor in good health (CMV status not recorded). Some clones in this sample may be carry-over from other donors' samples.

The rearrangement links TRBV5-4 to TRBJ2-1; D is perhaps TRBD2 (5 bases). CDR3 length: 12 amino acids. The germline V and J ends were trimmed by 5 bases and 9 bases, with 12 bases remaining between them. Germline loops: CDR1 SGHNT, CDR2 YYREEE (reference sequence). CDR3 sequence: CASSPNEGEQFF. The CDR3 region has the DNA TGTGCCAGCAGTCCGAATGAGGGTGAGCAGTTCTTC.

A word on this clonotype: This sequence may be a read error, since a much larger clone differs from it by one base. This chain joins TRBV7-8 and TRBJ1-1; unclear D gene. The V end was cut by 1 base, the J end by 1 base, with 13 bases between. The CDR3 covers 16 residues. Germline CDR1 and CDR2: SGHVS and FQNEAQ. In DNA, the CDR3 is TGTGCCAGCAGCTTAGTGTCGGGAGGAGCGAACACTGAAGCTTTCTTT. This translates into CASSLVSGGANTEAFF.

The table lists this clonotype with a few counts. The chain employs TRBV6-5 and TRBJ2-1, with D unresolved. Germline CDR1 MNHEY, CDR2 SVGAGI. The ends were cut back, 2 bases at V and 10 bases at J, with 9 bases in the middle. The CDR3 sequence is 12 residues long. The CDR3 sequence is CASSYGDGEQFF. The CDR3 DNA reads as TGTGCCAGCAGTTACGGGGATGGGGAGCAGTTCTTC.

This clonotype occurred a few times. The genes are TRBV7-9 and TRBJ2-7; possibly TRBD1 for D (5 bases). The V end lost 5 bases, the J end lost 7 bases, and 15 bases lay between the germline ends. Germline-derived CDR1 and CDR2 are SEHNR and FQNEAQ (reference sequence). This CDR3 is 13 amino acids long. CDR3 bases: TGTGCCAGCAGCGGCCCTTGGGGCAGGGAGCAGTACTTC. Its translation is CASSGPWGREQYF.

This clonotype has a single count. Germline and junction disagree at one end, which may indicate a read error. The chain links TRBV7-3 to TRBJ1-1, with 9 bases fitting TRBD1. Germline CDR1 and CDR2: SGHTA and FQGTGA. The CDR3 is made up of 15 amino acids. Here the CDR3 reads CASSQGQGSNTEVFF. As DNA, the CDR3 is TGTGCCAGCAGCCAGGGACAGGGTAGTAACACTGAAGTTTTCTTT.

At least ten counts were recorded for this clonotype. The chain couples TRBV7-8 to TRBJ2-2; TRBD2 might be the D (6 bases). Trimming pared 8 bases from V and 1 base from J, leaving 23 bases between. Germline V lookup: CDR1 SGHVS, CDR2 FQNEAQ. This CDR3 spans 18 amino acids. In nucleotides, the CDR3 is TGTGCCAGCGTCCTCGGGAGTCTAATTTATCGGAACACCGGGGAGCTGTTTTTT. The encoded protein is CASVLGSLIYRNTGELFF.

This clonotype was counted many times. The CDR3: CASDRQGRTEAFF. As DNA, the CDR3 is TGTGCCAGCGATCGGCAGGGAAGAACTGAAGCTTTCTTT. The chain joins TRBV12-3 or TRBV12-4 to TRBJ1-1; D is possibly TRBD1 (5 bases). The CDR3 is 13 residues long. Between the trimmed V and J ends, which lost 8 bases and 5 bases, there was a span of 15 bases.

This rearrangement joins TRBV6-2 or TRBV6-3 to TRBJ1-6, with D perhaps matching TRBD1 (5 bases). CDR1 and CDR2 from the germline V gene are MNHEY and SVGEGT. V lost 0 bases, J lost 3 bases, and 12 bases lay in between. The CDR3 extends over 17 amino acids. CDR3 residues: CASSYSPGHNYNSPLHF. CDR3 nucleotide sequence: TGTGCCAGCAGTTACTCTCCAGGACACAACTATAATTCACCCCTCCACTTT.

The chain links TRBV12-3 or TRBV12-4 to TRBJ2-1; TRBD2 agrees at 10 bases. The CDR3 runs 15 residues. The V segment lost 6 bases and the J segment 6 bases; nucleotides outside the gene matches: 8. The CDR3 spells CASRSLAGGVNEQFF. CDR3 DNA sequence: TGTGCCAGCAGATCCTTAGCGGGGGGAGTCAATGAGCAGTTCTTC.

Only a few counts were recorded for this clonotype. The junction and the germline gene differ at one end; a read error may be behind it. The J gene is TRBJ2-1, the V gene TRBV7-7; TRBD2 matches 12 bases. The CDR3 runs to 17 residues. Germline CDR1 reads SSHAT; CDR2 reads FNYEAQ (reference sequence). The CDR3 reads CASSRTSGVRTYNEQFF. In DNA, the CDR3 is TGTGCTAGCAGCAGGACTAGCGGGGTACGAACCTACAATGAGCAGTTCTTC.

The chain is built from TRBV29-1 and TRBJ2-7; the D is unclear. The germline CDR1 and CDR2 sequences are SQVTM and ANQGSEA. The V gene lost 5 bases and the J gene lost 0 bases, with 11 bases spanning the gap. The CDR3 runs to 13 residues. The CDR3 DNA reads TGCAGCGTTCTGGGTGGCCTCTCCTACGAGCAGTACTTC. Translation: CSVLGGLSYEQYF.

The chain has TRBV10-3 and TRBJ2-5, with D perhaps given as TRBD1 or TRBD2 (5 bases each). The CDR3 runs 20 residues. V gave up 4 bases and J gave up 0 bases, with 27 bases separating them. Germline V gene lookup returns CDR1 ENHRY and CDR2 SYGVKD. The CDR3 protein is CAISALAGTQDRPYQETQYF. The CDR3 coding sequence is TGTGCCATCAGTGCCCTGGCCGGGACCCAAGACCGCCCGTACCAAGAGACCCAGTACTTC.

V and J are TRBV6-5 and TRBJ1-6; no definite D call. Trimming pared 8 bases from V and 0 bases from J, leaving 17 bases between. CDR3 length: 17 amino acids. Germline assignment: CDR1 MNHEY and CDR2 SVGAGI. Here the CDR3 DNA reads TGTGCCAGCGGGCGGAATGCGCCACCCTCCTATAATTCACCCCTCCACTTT. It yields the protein CASGRNAPPSYNSPLHF.

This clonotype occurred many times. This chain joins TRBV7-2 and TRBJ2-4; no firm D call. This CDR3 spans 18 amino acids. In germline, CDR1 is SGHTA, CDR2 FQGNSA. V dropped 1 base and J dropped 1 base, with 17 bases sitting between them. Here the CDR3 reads CASSLEALYGQAKNIQYF. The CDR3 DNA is TGTGCCAGCAGCTTAGAGGCTCTTTACGGGCAGGCCAAAAACATTCAGTACTTC. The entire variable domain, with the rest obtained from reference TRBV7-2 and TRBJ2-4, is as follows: GAGVSQSPSNKVTEKGKDVELRCDPISGHTALYWYRQSLGQGLEFLIYFQGNSAPDKSGLPSDRFSAERTGGSVSTLTIQRTQQEDSAVYLCASSLEALYGQAKNIQYFGAGTRLSVL.

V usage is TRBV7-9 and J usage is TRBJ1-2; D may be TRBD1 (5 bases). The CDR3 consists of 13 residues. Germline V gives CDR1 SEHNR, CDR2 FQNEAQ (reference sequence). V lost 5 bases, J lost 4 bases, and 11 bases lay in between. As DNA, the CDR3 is TGTGCCAGCAGCCCTTGGGACCCCTATGGCTACACCTTC. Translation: CASSPWDPYGYTF.

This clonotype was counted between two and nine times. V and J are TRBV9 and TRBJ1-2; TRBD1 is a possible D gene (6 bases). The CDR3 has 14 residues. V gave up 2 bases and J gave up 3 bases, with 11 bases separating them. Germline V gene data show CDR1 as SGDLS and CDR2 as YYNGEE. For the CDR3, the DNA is TGTGCCAGCAGCGTCAACACAGGGCACTATGGCTACACCTTC. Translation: CASSVNTGHYGYTF.

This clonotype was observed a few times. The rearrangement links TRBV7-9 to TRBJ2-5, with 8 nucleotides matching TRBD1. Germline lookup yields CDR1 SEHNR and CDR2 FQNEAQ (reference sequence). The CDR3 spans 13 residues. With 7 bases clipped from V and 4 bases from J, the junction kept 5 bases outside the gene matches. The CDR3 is CASTTGGRETQYF. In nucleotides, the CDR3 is TGTGCCAGCACTACAGGGGGTAGAGAGACCCAGTACTTC.

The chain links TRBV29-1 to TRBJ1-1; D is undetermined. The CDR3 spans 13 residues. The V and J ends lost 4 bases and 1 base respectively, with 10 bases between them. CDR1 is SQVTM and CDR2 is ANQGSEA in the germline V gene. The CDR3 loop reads CSVARFANTEAFF. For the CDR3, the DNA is TGCAGCGTTGCTCGATTCGCGAACACTGAAGCTTTCTTT.

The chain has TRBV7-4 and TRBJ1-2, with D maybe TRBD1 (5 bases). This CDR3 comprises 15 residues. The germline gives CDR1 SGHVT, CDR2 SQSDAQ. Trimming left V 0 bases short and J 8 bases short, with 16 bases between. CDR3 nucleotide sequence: TGTGCCAGCAGCTTAGCGGGCCAAGGGGCGCTGGGCTACACCTTC. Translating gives CASSLAGQGALGYTF.

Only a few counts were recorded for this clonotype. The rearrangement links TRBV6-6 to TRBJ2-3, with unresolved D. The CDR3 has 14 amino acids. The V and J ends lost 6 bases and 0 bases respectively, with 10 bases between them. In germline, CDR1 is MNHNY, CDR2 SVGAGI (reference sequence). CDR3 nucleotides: TGTGCCAGCAGCGCCAGAGCTAGCACAGATACGCAGTATTTT. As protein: CASSARASTDTQYF.

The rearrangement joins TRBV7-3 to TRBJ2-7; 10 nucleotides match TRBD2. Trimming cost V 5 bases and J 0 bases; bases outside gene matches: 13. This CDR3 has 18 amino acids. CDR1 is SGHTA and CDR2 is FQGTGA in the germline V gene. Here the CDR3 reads CASSPSLGVAGGSYEQYV. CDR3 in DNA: TGTGCCAGCAGCCCTTCGTTAGGGGTAGCGGGGGGCTCCTACGAGCAGTACGTC.

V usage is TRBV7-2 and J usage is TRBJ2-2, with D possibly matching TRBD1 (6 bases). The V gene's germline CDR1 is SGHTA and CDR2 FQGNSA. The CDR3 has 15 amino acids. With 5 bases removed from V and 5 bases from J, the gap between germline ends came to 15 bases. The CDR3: CASSPDLGGTGELFF. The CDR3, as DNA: TGTGCCAGCAGCCCCGACTTAGGGGGAACCGGGGAGCTGTTTTTT.

The CDR3 region has the DNA TGTGCCAGCAGCCCAGACCCCGAGGCTTTCTTT. Its translation is CASSPDPEAFF. The gene calls are TRBV7-6 and TRBJ1-1; unclear D gene. Germline CDR1 SGHVS, CDR2 FNYEAQ. V shed 5 bases and J shed 11 bases, with 12 bases lying between them. The CDR3 runs to 11 residues.